Below, 7 T cell receptor beta chains from the same sample are listed, as sequenced in a study of T cell changes during pregnancy in multiple sclerosis. Produced via immunoSEQ multiplex PCR; TCRdb's table is partial and in-frame only. Among around 62,000 clones, about 88% were seen once, and the ten largest hold about 2.5%. The sample in question was peripheral blood, obtained in the first trimester of pregnancy. The receptors come from a female donor with multiple sclerosis, enrolled in a pregnancy study.

V is TRBV27 and J is TRBJ2-7, with a tentative D call TRBD1 (5 bases). Germline V gives CDR1 MNHEY, CDR2 SMNVEV (reference sequence). This CDR3 spans 14 amino acids. The V and J ends lost 4 bases and 2 bases respectively, with 12 bases between them. The DNA of the CDR3 is TGTGCCAGCAGTTGGCAGGGTGCGACCTACGAGCAGTACTTC. It yields the protein CASSWQGATYEQYF.

The rearrangement uses TRBV27 and TRBJ1-1, with a weak D call TRBD1 (5 bases). V lost 4 bases to trimming and J lost 1 base, with 13 bases between them. The CDR3 extends over 15 amino acids. Per germline, CDR1 MNHEY and CDR2 SMNVEV (reference sequence). CDR3: CASSSGLNWNTEAFF. For the CDR3, the DNA is TGTGCCAGCAGTTCAGGGTTAAATTGGAACACTGAAGCTTTCTTT.

This rearrangement joins TRBV6-5 to TRBJ2-3, with TRBD1 identical over 7 bases. This CDR3 is built from 15 residues. Germline values: CDR1 MNHEY, CDR2 SVGAGI. V shed 3 bases and J 2 bases; nucleotides not matched to a gene: 5. The CDR3 loop reads CASSYRGLDTDTQYF. The CDR3 DNA follows: TGTGCCAGCAGTTATAGGGGGCTTGACACAGATACGCAGTATTTT.

The gene calls are TRBV19 and TRBJ1-4; TRBD1 matches at 8 bases. This CDR3 region has 14 residues. Trimming cost V 9 bases and J 10 bases; bases outside gene matches: 13. From germline, CDR1 is LNHDA and CDR2 SQIVND (reference sequence). The CDR3 nucleotides read TGTGCCAGCAAATCGGGACAGGCGCAAGGAAAACTGTTTTTT. As protein: CASKSGQAQGKLFF.

The sample holds a few counts of this clone. V is TRBV6-4 and J is TRBJ2-3; tentative D call: TRBD2 (6 bases). The ends were cut back, 6 bases at V and 3 bases at J, with 10 bases in the middle. This CDR3 has 13 residues. The germline V gene encodes CDR1 MRHNA and CDR2 SNTAGT. CDR3 coding DNA: TGTGCCAGCAGCCCCGGGGGTACAGATACGCAGTATTTT. Amino acid sequence: CASSPGGTDTQYF.

The chain combines TRBV19 with TRBJ2-6; 10 bases are a match to TRBD1. Trimming took 5 bases from V and 0 from J; bases not matched to a gene: 4. The CDR3 has 17 residues. Looked up from germline, CDR1 is LNHDA and CDR2 is SQIVND (reference sequence). The CDR3 DNA sequence: TGTGCCAGTAGTTCCGGACAGGGGGTCTCTGGGGCCAACGTCCTGACTTTC. Residues: CASSSGQGVSGANVLTF. Drawing the rest from reference TRBV19 and TRBJ2-6, the complete variable domain is DGGITQSPKYLFRKEGQNVTLSCEQNLNHDAMYWYRQDPGQGLRLIYYSQIVNDFQKGDIAEGYSVSREKKESFPLTVTSAQKNPTAFYLCASSSGQGVSGANVLTFGAGSRLTVL.

Only one count was recorded for this clone. V usage is TRBV27 and J usage is TRBJ1-2; D is perhaps TRBD1 (6 bases). The germline V gene has CDR1 MNHEY and CDR2 SMNVEV (reference sequence). V was trimmed by 6 bases and J by 4 bases, leaving 12 bases between them. This CDR3 is 13 amino acids long. The chain's CDR3 is CASRGAGAYGYTF. The CDR3 bases are TGTGCCAGCAGGGGGGCAGGGGCCTATGGCTACACCTTC.